Presented here are 2 T cell receptor beta chains from one specimen sequenced in a study of T cell responses to AZD1222 COVID-19 vaccine. Libraries were prepared by immunoSEQ multiplex PCR; TCRdb keeps only in-frame clonotypes and omits some of them. The profile shows about 88,000 clones, 89% of them singletons. The sample here was peripheral blood, taken on day 0 of AZD1222 vaccination. The receptors were gathered from an adult in good health.

This chain joins TRBV9 and TRBJ1-4, with TRBD1 as a possible D gene (5 bases). The germline V gene encodes CDR1 SGDLS and CDR2 YYNGEE. The CDR3 runs to 15 residues. Trimming took off 2 bases at V and 5 bases at J, with 13 bases between the two ends. CDR3 loop: CASSVGAGVNEKLFF. As DNA, the CDR3 is TGTGCCAGCAGCGTTGGCGCGGGGGTGAATGAAAAACTGTTTTTT.

The J gene is TRBJ1-3, the V gene TRBV29-1; D not resolved. The CDR3 has 14 amino acids. Germline V gene lookup returns CDR1 SQVTM and CDR2 ANQGSEA. Trimming shortened V by 0 bases and J by 1 base, and 7 bases separated the two germline ends. CDR3 in DNA: TGCAGCGTTGAAGATTTTGGATCTGGAAACACCATATATTTT. This codes for CSVEDFGSGNTIYF.